This T cell receptor (beta chain) was sequenced in a study of tumor-infiltrating lymphocytes in primary liver carcinoma (dated by TCRdb to about 2017). At the level of the whole study: Of the five patients, three men and two women aged 30 to 69 years, four had hepatocellular carcinoma and one had combined HCC and intrahepatic cholangiocarcinoma. Tumors of the five patients were stage T1-T3 N0M0 with maximum diameters of roughly 4.2 to 11 cm. Each sample produced roughly 3.5 to 8 million productive TCRbeta reads, and read depth showed no significant difference between tissue types. For each liver tumor, the study sampled five regions along with adjacent normal tissue and blood, and applied TCRbeta repertoire sequencing, expression microarrays and whole-exome sequencing. A total of about 35 specimens from 5 patients, comprising approximately 25 tumor regions, 5 adjacent noncancerous liver tissues and 5 peripheral blood samples, were covered by TCRbeta repertoire sequencing. To link TCRbeta repertoire diversity to the local molecular phenotype, the roughly 24 tumor region samples were profiled with Agilent mRNA microarrays. High reproducibility was observed for the technical replicate repertoires, with mean shared-clone rates approximately 0.9 and correlation coefficients above 0.95. On the study overall, not on this receptor specifically: The study included only five patients, and the authors note findings should be validated in a larger study. Only about 7.5-25% of top clones were found in all five regions of a tumor, suggesting spatial heterogeneity of tumor-infiltrating T cells. A significantly larger repertoire fraction was made up by the top 250 clones in tumors than in blood (p = 0.039). Consistent with antigen-driven expansion, pairs of tumor regions showed higher repertoire overlap (mean roughly 35%) than either tumor-adjacent pairs (around 17%) or tumor-blood pairs (around 15%). Because sequencing covered only the TCR beta chain and unpaired alpha chains were not captured, true repertoire diversity is likely underestimated. Bulk unsorted samples precluded comparing CD4+ and CD8+ T cell repertoires.

Worth noting for this clonotype: What antigen it recognizes has not been identified. The junction departs from the called germline gene at one end, perhaps through a read error.

Without any cell sorting, total RNA and DNA were co-extracted from about 21-30 mg of bulk tissue using the AllPrep DNA/RNA mini kit. Four or five patients with histopathologically diagnosed primary liver carcinoma underwent surgical resection in China between November 2015 and 2016. Patients had chronic HBV infection and were treatment-naive at sampling. Five spatially separated regions were sampled from each tumor: the superior, inferior, left-lateral and right-lateral poles, plus the tumor centre. More than 85% viable tumor cells were found by histology in every tumor sample. Fresh tumor and adjacent tissue pieces were bisected; one half was stored in RNAlater at -80°C, the other sent for histology. CDR1 SQVTM and CDR2 ANQGSEA were looked up in the germline V gene. The cysteine opens and the phenylalanine closes a CDR3 of 14 amino acids. CDR3 DNA is the only sequence kept; it has 42 bases, read in frame from the first base.

TCRbeta-specific cDNA was reverse-transcribed from around 500 ng total RNA using a constant-region primer and ProtoScript II reverse transcriptase. Three nested multiplex PCR rounds, following a slightly modified ARM-PCR procedure, were used to build the TCRbeta libraries. Each of the first two PCR rounds ran for approximately 11 cycles and used multiplex TRBV1-TRBV30 forward primers together with a Cbeta reverse primer. A final 25-cycle PCR with Deep VentR polymerase added sample barcodes and Illumina adapters. Before sequencing, amplicons of 200-500 bp were gel-purified using a QIAquick gel extraction kit. TCRbeta amplicons were sequenced on an Illumina HiSeq 2500 with 250-bp paired-end reads. Under the source paper's analysis protocol: Trimmomatic v0.33 was used to quality-trim the reads, and FLASH v1.2.11 was used to merge paired reads so that full CDR3 sequences could be recovered. V, D and J germline segments were assigned to the rearranged TCRbeta sequences by MiGEC v1.2.1b. Clonotype statistics, along with Shannon-Wiener diversity indices, were calculated using VDJtools v1.0.0. Except for diversity analysis, only the 250 most abundant clonotypes of each sample were used in subsequent analyses to reduce sampling bias. TCRdb reran the public reads through fastp at Q25 and MiXCR, keeping productive beta chains. When rows share a CDR3 protein, they turn into one entry using the most common DNA and genes. These V and J calls are TCRdb output, not the study's own analysis. For this sample there are fewer than 200,000 distinct CDR3 sequences; 85% appear just once. The ten largest clonotypes hold 15% to 20% of the sample.

The chain couples TRBV29-1 to TRBJ2-1; the D gene is perhaps TRBD2, on 5 matching bases. The sample comprised tumor tissue from primary liver carcinoma. The TCR originated in a man aged 35 to 55 with primary liver carcinoma and hepatitis B virus infection. The CDR3 reads as follows: CNVNVAGLYNEQFF. The nucleotide sequence is given as TGCAACGTTAATGTCGCGGGCCTCTACAATGAGCAGTTCTTC.